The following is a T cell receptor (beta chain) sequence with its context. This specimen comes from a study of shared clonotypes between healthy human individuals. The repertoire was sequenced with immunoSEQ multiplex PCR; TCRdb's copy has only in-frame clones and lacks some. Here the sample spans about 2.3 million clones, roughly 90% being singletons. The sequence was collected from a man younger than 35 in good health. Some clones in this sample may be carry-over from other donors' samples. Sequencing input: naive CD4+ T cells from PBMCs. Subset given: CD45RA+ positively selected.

CDR3 sequence (DNA): TGTGTGAGCACTCCGGGACAGGGCCGCTATGGCTACACCTTC. Residues: CVSTPGQGRYGYTF. The J gene is TRBJ1-2, the V gene TRBV6-5; 9 bases are shared with TRBD1. Germline V gene lookup returns CDR1 MNHEY and CDR2 SVGAGI. CDR3 length equals 14 residues.